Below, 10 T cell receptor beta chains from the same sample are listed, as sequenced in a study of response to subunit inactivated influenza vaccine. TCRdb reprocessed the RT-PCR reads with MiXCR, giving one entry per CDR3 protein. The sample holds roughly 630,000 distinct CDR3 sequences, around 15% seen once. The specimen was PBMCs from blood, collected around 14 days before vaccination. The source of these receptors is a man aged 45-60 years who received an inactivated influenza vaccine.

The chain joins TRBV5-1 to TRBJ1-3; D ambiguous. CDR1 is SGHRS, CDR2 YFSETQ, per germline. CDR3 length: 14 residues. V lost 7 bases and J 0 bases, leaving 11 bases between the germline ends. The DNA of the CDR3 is TGCGCCAGCTCTGATGGTCCCTCTGGAAACACCATATATTTT. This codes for CASSDGPSGNTIYF.

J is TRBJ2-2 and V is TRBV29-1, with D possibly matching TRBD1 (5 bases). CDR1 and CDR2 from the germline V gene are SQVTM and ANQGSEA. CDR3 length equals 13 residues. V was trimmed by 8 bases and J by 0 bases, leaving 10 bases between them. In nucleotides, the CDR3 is TGCAGCATCAGGACACCGAACACCGGGGAGCTGTTTTTT. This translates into CSIRTPNTGELFF.

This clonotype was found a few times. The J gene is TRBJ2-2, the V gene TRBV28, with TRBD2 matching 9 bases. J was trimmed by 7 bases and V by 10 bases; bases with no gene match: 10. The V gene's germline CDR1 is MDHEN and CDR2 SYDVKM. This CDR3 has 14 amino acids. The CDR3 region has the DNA TGTGCCACCCAAGCTAGCGGGAATATCGGGGAGCTGTTTTTT. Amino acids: CATQASGNIGELFF.

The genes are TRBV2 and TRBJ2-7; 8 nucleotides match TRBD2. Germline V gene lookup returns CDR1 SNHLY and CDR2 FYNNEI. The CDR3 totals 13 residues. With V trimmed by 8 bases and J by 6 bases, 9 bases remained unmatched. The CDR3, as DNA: TGTGCCAGCGGGTCAGCGGGAGTTCTCGAGCAGTACTTC. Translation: CASGSAGVLEQYF. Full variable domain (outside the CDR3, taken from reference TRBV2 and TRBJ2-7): EPEVTQTPSHQVTQMGQEVILRCVPISNHLYFYWYRQILGQKVEFLVSFYNNEISEKSEIFDDQFSVERPDGSNFTLKIRSTKLEDSAMYFCASGSAGVLEQYFGPGTRLTVT.

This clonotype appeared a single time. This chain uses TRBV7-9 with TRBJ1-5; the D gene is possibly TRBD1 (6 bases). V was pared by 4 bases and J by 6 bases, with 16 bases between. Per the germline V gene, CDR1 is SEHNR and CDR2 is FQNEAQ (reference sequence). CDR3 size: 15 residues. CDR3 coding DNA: TGTGCCAGCAGCTCGATAGGGGGGGCGGTTCAGCCCCAGCATTTT. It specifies CASSSIGGAVQPQHF.

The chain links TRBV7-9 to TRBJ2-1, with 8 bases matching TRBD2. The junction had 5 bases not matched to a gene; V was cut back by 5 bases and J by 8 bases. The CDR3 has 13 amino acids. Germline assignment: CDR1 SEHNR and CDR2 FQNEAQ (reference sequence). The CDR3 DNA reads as TGTGCCAGCAGCCTTAGCGGGGTTGATGAGCAGTTCTTC. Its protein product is CASSLSGVDEQFF.

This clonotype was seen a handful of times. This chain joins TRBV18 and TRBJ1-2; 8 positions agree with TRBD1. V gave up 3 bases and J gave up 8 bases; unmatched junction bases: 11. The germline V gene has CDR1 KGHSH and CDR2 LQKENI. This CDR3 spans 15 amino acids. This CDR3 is CASSPPGQGRYGYTF. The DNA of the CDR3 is TGTGCCAGCTCACCCCCCGGACAGGGCCGATACGGCTACACCTTC.

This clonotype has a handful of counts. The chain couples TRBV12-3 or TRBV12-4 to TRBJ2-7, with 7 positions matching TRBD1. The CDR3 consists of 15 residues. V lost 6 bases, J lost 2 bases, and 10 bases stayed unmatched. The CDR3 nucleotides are TGTGCCAGCAGGTTCGGGCAGGGGGTAGCCTACGAGCAGTACTTC. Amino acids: CASRFGQGVAYEQYF.

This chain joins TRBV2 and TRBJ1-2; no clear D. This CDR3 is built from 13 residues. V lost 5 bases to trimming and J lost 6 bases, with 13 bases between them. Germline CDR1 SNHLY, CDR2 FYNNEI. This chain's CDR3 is CASSPHRENGYTF. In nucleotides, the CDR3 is TGTGCCAGCAGTCCACACCGGGAGAATGGCTACACCTTC.

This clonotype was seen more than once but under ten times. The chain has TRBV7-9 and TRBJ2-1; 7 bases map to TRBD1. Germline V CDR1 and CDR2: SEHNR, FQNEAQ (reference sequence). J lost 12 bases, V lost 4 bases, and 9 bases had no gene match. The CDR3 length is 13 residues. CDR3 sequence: CASSSYRQGWQFF. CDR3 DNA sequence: TGTGCCAGCAGCTCCTATCGACAGGGTTGGCAGTTCTTC.